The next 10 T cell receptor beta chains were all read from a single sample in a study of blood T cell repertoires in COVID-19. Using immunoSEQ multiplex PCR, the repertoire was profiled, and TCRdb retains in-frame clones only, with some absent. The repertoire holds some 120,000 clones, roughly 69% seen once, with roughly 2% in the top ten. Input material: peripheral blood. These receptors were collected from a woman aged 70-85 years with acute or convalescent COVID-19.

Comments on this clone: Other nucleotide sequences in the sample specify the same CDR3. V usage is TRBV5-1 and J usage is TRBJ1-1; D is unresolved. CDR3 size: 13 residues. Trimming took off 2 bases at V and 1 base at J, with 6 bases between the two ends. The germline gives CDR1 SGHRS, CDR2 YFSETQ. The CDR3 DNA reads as TGCGCCAGCAGCTTCTCAGGGAACACTGAAGCTTTCTTT. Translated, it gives CASSFSGNTEAFF.

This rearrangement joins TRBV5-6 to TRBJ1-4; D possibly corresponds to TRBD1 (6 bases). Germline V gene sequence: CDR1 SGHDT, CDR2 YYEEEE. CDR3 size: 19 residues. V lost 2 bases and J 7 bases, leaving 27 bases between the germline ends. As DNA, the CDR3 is TGTGCCAGCAGCTTCCCCTTACAGGGCCGGAAGGGCCGTTCTGAAAAACTGTTTTTT. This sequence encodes CASSFPLQGRKGRSEKLFF.

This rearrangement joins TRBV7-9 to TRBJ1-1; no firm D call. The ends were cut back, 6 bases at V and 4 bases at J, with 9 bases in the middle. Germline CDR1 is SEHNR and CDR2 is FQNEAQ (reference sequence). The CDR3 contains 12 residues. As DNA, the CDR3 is TGTGCCAGCAGATTGACAATCACTGAAGCTTTCTTT. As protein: CASRLTITEAFF. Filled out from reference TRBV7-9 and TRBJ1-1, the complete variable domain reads DTGVSQNPRHKITKRGQNVTFRCDPISEHNRLYWYRQTLGQGPEFLTYFQNEAQLEKSRLLSDRFSAERPKGSFSTLEIQRTEQGDSAMYLCASRLTITEAFFGQGTRLTVV.

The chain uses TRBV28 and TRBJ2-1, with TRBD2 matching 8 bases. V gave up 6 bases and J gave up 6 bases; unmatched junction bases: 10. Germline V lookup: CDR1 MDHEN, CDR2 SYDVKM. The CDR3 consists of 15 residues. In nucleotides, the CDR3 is TGTGCCAGCAGCCTACTAGCGGCCGAGGGCAATGAGCAGTTCTTC. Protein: CASSLLAAEGNEQFF.

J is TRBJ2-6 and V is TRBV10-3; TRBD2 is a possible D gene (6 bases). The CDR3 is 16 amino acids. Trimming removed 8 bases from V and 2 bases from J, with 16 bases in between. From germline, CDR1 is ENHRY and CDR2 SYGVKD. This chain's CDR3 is CAIRESQRAGANVLTF. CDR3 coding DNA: TGTGCCATCCGGGAGAGCCAAAGGGCTGGGGCCAACGTCCTGACTTTC.

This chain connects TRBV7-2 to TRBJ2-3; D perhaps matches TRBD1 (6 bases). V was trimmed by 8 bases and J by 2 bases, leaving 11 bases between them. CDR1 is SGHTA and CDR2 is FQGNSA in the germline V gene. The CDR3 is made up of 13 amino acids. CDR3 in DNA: TGTGCCAGCGCCACAGGGATCACAGATACGCAGTATTTT. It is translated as CASATGITDTQYF.

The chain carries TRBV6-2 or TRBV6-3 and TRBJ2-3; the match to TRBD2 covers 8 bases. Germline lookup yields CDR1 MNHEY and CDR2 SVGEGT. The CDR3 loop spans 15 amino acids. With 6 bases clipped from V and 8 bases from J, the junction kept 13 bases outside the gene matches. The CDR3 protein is CASSFGGAAVSTQYF. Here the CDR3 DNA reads TGTGCCAGCAGCTTCGGGGGGGCCGCCGTCAGTACGCAGTATTTT.

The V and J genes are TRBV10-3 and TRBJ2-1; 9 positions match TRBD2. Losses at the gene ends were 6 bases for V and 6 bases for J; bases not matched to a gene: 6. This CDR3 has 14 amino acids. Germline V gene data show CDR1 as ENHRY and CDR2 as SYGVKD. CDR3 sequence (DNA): TGTGCCATCAGGCCAGCGGGGGGCCTCAATGAGCAGTTCTTC. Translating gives CAIRPAGGLNEQFF.

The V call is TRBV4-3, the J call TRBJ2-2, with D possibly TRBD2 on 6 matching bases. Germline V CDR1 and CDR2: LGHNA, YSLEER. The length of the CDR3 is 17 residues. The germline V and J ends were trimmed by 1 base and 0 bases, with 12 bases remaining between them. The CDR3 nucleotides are TGCGCCAGCAGCCAAGCCGCACTAGCCCCGAACACCGGGGAGCTGTTTTTT. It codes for CASSQAALAPNTGELFF.

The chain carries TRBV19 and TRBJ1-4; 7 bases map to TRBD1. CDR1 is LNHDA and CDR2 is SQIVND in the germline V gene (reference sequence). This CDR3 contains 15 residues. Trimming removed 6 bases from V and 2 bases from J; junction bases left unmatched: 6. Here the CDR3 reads CASSSKGATNEKLFF. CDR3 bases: TGTGCCAGTAGCTCAAAGGGGGCCACTAATGAAAAACTGTTTTTT.